The next 21 T cell receptor beta chains were all read from a single sample in a study of siplizumab effects on memory and regulatory T cells. Some clones are missing from TCRdb's copy, which holds only in-frame ones; the method was immunoSEQ multiplex PCR. The sample has about 100,000 clones, less than 95% seen once. Sequenced: non-Treg CD4+ T cells sorted from blood. Receptors originate from a human donor in good health.

The gene calls are TRBV2 and TRBJ2-2; 11 nucleotides agree with TRBD2. The V gene end was trimmed by 6 bases and the J gene end by 5 bases; junction bases not matched to a gene: 8. Per the germline V gene, CDR1 is SNHLY and CDR2 is FYNNEI. The CDR3 covers 16 residues. CDR3 residues: CASSKIAGGRTGELFF. The CDR3 nucleotides are TGTGCCAGCAGCAAGATAGCGGGAGGGCGGACCGGGGAGCTGTTTTTT.

The chain joins TRBV19 to TRBJ1-5; the match to TRBD1 covers 8 bases. V shed 6 bases and J 5 bases; nucleotides not matched to a gene: 9. CDR3 length: 15 amino acids. Germline lookup yields CDR1 LNHDA and CDR2 SQIVND (reference sequence). CDR3 bases: TGTGCCAGTAGAAAAATACAGGGGGACTATCAGCCCCAGCATTTT. Its protein product is CASRKIQGDYQPQHF.

This chain uses TRBV2 with TRBJ1-2; no definite D call. Per germline, CDR1 SNHLY and CDR2 FYNNEI. CDR3 size: 16 residues. The V gene lost 10 bases and the J gene lost 8 bases, with 29 bases spanning the gap. CDR3 sequence: CANIKPPGLALGGYTF. The CDR3 bases are TGTGCCAACATTAAACCTCCAGGTCTGGCGCTGGGGGGCTACACCTTC. Using reference TRBV2 and TRBJ1-2 for the parts outside the CDR3, the full variable domain is EPEVTQTPSHQVTQMGQEVILRCVPISNHLYFYWYRQILGQKVEFLVSFYNNEISEKSEIFDDQFSVERPDGSNFTLKIRSTKLEDSAMYFCANIKPPGLALGGYTFGSGTRLTVV.

The gene calls are TRBV10-3 and TRBJ2-5, with 10 bases lining up with TRBD1. CDR3 length: 13 amino acids. V gave up 11 bases and J gave up 5 bases; unmatched junction bases: 8. Per germline, CDR1 ENHRY and CDR2 SYGVKD. The CDR3 DNA sequence: TGTGCCGTGAGACAGGGGGCGGGGGAGACCCAGTACTTC. Its protein product is CAVRQGAGETQYF.

The V and J genes are TRBV6-1 and TRBJ2-1; TRBD2 matches 9 bases. The CDR3 spans 13 residues. The V gene's germline CDR1 is MNHNS and CDR2 SASEGT. Losses at the gene ends were 6 bases for V and 7 bases for J; bases not matched to a gene: 4. The CDR3 DNA sequence: TGTGCCAGCAGGGCGGGAGGGGGGAATGAGCAGTTCTTC. Amino acids: CASRAGGGNEQFF.

This clone was seen just once. The chain employs TRBV25-1 and TRBJ2-5; TRBD2 might be the D (5 bases). This CDR3 has 14 amino acids. Germline loops: CDR1 MGHDK, CDR2 SYGVNS. V lost 1 base and J 3 bases, leaving 9 bases between the germline ends. This CDR3 is CASSESWREETQYF. The CDR3 DNA reads as TGTGCCAGCAGTGAATCGTGGCGGGAAGAGACCCAGTACTTC.

The gene calls are TRBV6-5 and TRBJ1-1, with D tentatively TRBD1 (6 bases). CDR1 MNHEY and CDR2 SVGAGI come from the germline V gene. V was shortened by 6 bases and J by 6 bases, with 11 bases between the two germline ends. This CDR3 spans 12 amino acids. This CDR3 reads CASRPTGSEAFF. The CDR3, as DNA: TGTGCCAGCAGACCAACAGGGTCTGAAGCTTTCTTT.

CDR3 loop: CASSFMTGENGYTF. In DNA form, the CDR3 reads TGTGCCAGTAGCTTCATGACAGGGGAGAATGGCTACACCTTC. The rearrangement links TRBV19 to TRBJ1-2, with 8 nucleotides matching TRBD1. This CDR3 spans 14 amino acids. Germline V gene lookup returns CDR1 LNHDA and CDR2 SQIVND (reference sequence). V trimming: 6 bases; J trimming: 6 bases; junction bases outside the gene matches: 9.

The rearrangement links TRBV29-1 to TRBJ2-1; D is uncertain. The CDR3 sequence is 13 residues long. V shed 5 bases and J shed 1 base, with 9 bases lying between them. Germline assignment: CDR1 SQVTM and CDR2 ANQGSEA. The CDR3: CSVFDSSYNEQFF. CDR3 coding DNA: TGCAGCGTTTTTGACTCTTCCTACAATGAGCAGTTCTTC.

A single count supports this clone. The gene calls are TRBV5-1 and TRBJ2-2; 12 positions match TRBD2. Germline values: CDR1 SGHRS, CDR2 YFSETQ. Unmatched junction bases numbered 8, after V lost 0 bases and J lost 5 bases. The CDR3 is made up of 18 amino acids. The CDR3 region is CASSLGLAGEGLTGELFF. The CDR3 bases are TGCGCCAGCAGCTTGGGACTAGCGGGAGAGGGGTTGACCGGGGAGCTGTTTTTT.

The chain uses TRBV9 and TRBJ2-7, with D unclear. The CDR3 runs to 13 residues. CDR1 is SGDLS and CDR2 is YYNGEE in the germline V gene. Trimming removed 0 bases at V and 5 bases at J, with 9 bases between. In DNA, the CDR3 is TGTGCCAGCAGCGTAGTCCCCGACGACGAGCAGTACTTC. It yields the protein CASSVVPDDEQYF.

This chain joins TRBV10-3 and TRBJ2-3; D gene unclear. Trimming took off 0 bases at V and 3 bases at J, with 7 bases between the two ends. The CDR3 covers 14 residues. CDR1 and CDR2 (germline): ENHRY, SYGVKD. The CDR3 coding sequence is TGTGCCATCAGTGAGTCTCGACGAACAGATACGCAGTATTTT. Translating it yields CAISESRRTDTQYF.

The rearrangement uses TRBV19 and TRBJ1-5; no clear D gene. With 3 bases removed from V and 0 bases from J, the gap between germline ends came to 6 bases. Germline assignment: CDR1 LNHDA and CDR2 SQIVND (reference sequence). The CDR3 totals 14 residues. The CDR3 loop is CASSMELSNQPQHF. CDR3 nucleotide sequence: TGTGCCAGTAGTATGGAGCTTAGCAATCAGCCCCAGCATTTT.

This chain connects TRBV6-1 to TRBJ1-2, with 7 bases that match TRBD1. Germline trimming cut 6 bases from V and 4 bases from J; bases unmatched to any gene: 8. CDR3 length equals 14 residues. Germline CDR1 MNHNS, CDR2 SASEGT. The CDR3 DNA reads as TGTGCCAGCAGATTCGACAGGGCCTCCTATGGCTACACCTTC. The encoded protein is CASRFDRASYGYTF.

The CDR3 DNA reads as TGTGCCAGCCGTCAGTGGGGTGGCGAGCAGTACTTC. Protein product: CASRQWGGEQYF. This chain joins TRBV6-5 and TRBJ2-7; D unclear. Germline V CDR1 and CDR2: MNHEY, SVGAGI. This CDR3 region has 12 residues. The ends were cut back, 8 bases at V and 6 bases at J, with 14 bases in the middle.

The gene calls are TRBV7-9 and TRBJ1-1; D is undetermined. V lost 2 bases and J 1 base, leaving 5 bases between the germline ends. The CDR3 covers 13 residues. Looked up from germline, CDR1 is SEHNR and CDR2 is FQNEAQ (reference sequence). CDR3 protein: CASSLSSNTEAFF. CDR3 DNA: TGTGCCAGCAGCTTAAGCTCGAACACTGAAGCTTTCTTT. The full variable domain, rest sourced from reference TRBV7-9 and TRBJ1-1, is DTGVSQNPRHKITKRGQNVTFRCDPISEHNRLYWYRQTLGQGPEFLTYFQNEAQLEKSRLLSDRFSAERPKGSFSTLEIQRTEQGDSAMYLCASSLSSNTEAFFGQGTRLTVV.

The chain uses TRBV15 and TRBJ1-2; D is uncertain. Trimming stripped 4 bases from V and 2 bases from J, with 8 bases between. The CDR3 sequence is 13 residues long. The V gene's germline CDR1 is LNHNV and CDR2 YYDKDF (reference sequence). The CDR3 DNA reads TGTGCCACCAGCACAGCAGAGAACTATGGCTACACCTTC. This gives the protein CATSTAENYGYTF.

V gene TRBV10-3 combines with J gene TRBJ2-7; D is tentatively TRBD1 or TRBD2 (5 bases each). The CDR3 covers 14 residues. CDR1 ENHRY and CDR2 SYGVKD come from the germline V gene. Deletions cut 2 bases from V and 0 bases from J, with 8 bases between. CDR3 region: CAISEGGNSYEQYF. The CDR3 bases are TGTGCCATCAGTGAGGGGGGAAACTCCTACGAGCAGTACTTC.

The chain couples TRBV30 to TRBJ1-5; no clear D gene. With 2 bases removed from V and 2 bases from J, the gap between germline ends came to 19 bases. Germline CDR1 reads GTSNPN; CDR2 reads SVGIG (reference sequence). The CDR3 length is 17 residues. The CDR3 is CAWSPTVRQLGNQPQHF. DNA for the CDR3: TGTGCCTGGAGTCCAACAGTACGCCAGTTAGGCAATCAGCCCCAGCATTTT. The full variable domain, completed using reference TRBV30 and TRBJ1-5, is SQTIHQWPATLVQPVGSPLSLECTVEGTSNPNLYWYRQAAGRGLQLLFYSVGIGQISSEVPQNLSASRPQDRQFILSSKKLLLSDSGFYLCAWSPTVRQLGNQPQHFGDGTRLSIL.

V is TRBV12-5 and J is TRBJ2-1; D call uncertain. With 2 bases removed from V and 6 bases from J, the gap between germline ends came to 11 bases. Per the germline V gene, CDR1 is LGHNT and CDR2 is FRNRAP. The CDR3 sequence is 14 residues long. CDR3 protein: CASGLSIVGNEQFF. The CDR3 bases are TGTGCTAGTGGTTTGTCTATAGTGGGCAATGAGCAGTTCTTC.

This chain joins TRBV7-3 and TRBJ2-1; D may be TRBD2 (5 bases). Germline V gene sequence: CDR1 SGHTA, CDR2 FQGTGA. With 2 bases removed from V and 6 bases from J, the gap between germline ends came to 8 bases. CDR3 length: 13 residues. The CDR3 nucleotides are TGTGCCAGCAGCTTATCTCTAGCCAATGAGCAGTTCTTC. This sequence encodes CASSLSLANEQFF.